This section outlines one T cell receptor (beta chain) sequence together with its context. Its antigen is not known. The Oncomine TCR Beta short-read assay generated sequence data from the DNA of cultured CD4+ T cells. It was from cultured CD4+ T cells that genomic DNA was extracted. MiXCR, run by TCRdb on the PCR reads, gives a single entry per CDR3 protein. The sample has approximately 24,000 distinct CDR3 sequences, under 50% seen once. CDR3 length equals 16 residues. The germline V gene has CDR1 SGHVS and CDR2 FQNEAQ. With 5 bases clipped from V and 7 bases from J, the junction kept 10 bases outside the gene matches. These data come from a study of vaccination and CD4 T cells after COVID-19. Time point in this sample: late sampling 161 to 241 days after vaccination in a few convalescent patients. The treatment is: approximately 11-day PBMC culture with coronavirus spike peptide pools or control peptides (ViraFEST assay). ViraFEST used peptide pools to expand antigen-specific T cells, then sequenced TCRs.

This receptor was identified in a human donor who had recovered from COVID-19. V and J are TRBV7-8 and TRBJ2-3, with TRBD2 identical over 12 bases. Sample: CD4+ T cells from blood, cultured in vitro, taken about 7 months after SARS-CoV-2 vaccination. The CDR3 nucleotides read TGTGCCAGCAGCAAGACTAGCGGGAGTGAGCGCTATACGCAGTATTTT. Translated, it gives CASSKTSGSERYTQYF.